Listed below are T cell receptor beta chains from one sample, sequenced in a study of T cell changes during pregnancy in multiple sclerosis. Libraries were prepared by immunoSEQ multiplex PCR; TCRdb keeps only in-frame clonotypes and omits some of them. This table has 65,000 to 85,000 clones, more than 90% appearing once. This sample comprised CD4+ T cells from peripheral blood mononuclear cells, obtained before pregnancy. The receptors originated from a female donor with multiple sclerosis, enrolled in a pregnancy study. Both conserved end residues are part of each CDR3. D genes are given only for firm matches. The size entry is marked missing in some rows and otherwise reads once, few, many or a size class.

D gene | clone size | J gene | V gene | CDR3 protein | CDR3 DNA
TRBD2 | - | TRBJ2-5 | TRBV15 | CATSREASGETQYF | TGTGCCACCAGCAGAGAGGCTAGCGGAGAGACCCAGTACTTC
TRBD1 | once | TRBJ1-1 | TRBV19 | CASRPQGMYTEAFF | TGTGCCAGTAGGCCACAGGGGATGTACACTGAAGCTTTCTTT
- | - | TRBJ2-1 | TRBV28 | CASSRAGPEGLSFF | TGTGCCAGCAGCCGGGCGGGTCCCGAGGGCCTTTCGTTCTTC
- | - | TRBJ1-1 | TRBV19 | CASRVGANLNTEAFF | TGTGCCAGTAGGGTTGGAGCGAACCTGAACACTGAAGCTTTCTTT
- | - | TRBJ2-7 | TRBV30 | CAWMVGVREQYF | TGTGCCTGGATGGTGGGAGTAAGGGAGCAGTACTTC
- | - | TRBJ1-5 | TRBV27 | CASSLGGGHNQPQHF | TGTGCCAGCAGTTTAGGGGGGGGGCACAATCAGCCCCAGCATTTT
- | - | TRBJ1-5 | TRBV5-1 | CASSLASGGGQPQHF | TGCGCCAGCAGCTTGGCCTCGGGGGGTGGGCAGCCCCAGCATTTT
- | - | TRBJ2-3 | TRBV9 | CASSKVRDPNTDTQYF | TGTGCCAGCAGCAAAGTGCGGGACCCTAACACAGATACGCAGTATTTT
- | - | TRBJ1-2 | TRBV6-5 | CASSSSAGGFYGYTF | TGTGCCAGCAGTTCCTCCGCGGGGGGCTTCTATGGCTACACCTTC
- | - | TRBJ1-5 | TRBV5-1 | CASSLEEHPAGQPQHF | TGCGCCAGCAGCTTGGAGGAACATCCAGCGGGGCAGCCCCAGCATTTT
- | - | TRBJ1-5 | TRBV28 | CASTPSRGRGQQPQHF | TGTGCCAGCACCCCGTCCCGGGGCAGGGGCCAACAGCCCCAGCATTTT
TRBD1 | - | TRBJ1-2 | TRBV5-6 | CASSATGTGVHGYTF | TGTGCCAGCAGCGCTACCGGGACAGGGGTTCATGGCTACACCTTC
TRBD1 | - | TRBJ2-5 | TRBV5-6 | CASSVRQGKQTQYF | TGTGCCAGCAGCGTAAGACAGGGGAAGCAGACCCAGTACTTC
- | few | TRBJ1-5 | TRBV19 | CASSINREVGQPQHF | TGTGCCAGTAGTATAAACAGGGAAGTAGGTCAGCCCCAGCATTTT
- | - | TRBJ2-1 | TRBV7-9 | CASSLNTYNEQFF | TGTGCCAGCAGCTTAAACACCTACAATGAGCAGTTCTTC
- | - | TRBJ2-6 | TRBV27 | CASSLRAGAGANVLTF | TGTGCCAGCAGTTTACGCGCGGGGGCCGGGGCCAACGTCCTGACTTTC
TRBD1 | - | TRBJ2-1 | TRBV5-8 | CASSRGQGPQFF | TGTGCCAGCAGCAGGGGACAGGGGCCGCAGTTCTTC
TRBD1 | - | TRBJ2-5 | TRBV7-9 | CASSYGTGGFKETQYF | TGTGCCAGCAGCTACGGGACAGGGGGATTCAAAGAGACCCAGTACTTC
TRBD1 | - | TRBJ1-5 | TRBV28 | CATNRDRGLQPQHF | TGTGCCACCAACCGAGACAGGGGGCTTCAGCCCCAGCATTTT
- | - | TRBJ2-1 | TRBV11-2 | CASSPPGLVTYNEQFF | TGTGCCAGCAGCCCGCCGGGACTGGTTACCTACAATGAGCAGTTCTTC
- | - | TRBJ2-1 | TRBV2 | CASSEQGFYNEQFF | TGTGCCAGCAGTGAACAGGGGTTTTACAATGAGCAGTTCTTC
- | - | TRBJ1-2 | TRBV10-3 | CAIRQGSDNYGYTF | TGTGCCATCAGGCAAGGCAGCGATAACTATGGCTACACCTTC